A single sample gave rise to the 30 T cell receptor beta chains below, sequenced in a study of T-cell memory formation after mild COVID-19. TCRdb used MiXCR to reprocess the 5' RACE reads, holding one entry per CDR3 protein. The data show roughly 350,000 distinct CDR3 sequences, with over 20% seen just once and 9.5% to 15% held by the top ten. The specimen sequenced was PBMCs or a T cell subset sorted from them (not recorded which). Receptors were obtained from an adult woman who had mild COVID-19 (a few samples of this study predate the infection). Cell type and time point are not known.

The chain links TRBV6-5 to TRBJ1-2, with a tentative D call TRBD1 (6 bases). V was shortened by 2 bases and J by 8 bases, with 12 bases between the two germline ends. This CDR3 spans 13 amino acids. Germline values: CDR1 MNHEY, CDR2 SVGAGI. CDR3: CASSYTRGGGYTF. The CDR3 nucleotides are TGTGCCAGCAGTTACACCAGGGGCGGGGGCTACACCTTC.

The chain uses TRBV20-1 and TRBJ2-5; D might be TRBD1 or TRBD2, each matching 5 bases. The V gene's germline CDR1 is DFQATT and CDR2 SNEGSKA (reference sequence). V lost 0 bases, J lost 7 bases, and 18 bases lay in between. CDR3 size: 15 residues. CDR3 sequence reads: CSAREKAPGRGTQYF. CDR3 DNA sequence: TGCAGTGCTAGAGAGAAAGCGCCGGGGCGAGGGACCCAGTACTTC.

This clonotype was picked up a small number of times. This CDR3 reads CASSVGPTIGAPLHF. The CDR3, as DNA: TGTGCCAGCAGCGTAGGACCCACCATTGGGGCACCCCTCCACTTT. This rearrangement joins TRBV9 to TRBJ1-6, with D uncertain. The CDR3 is 15 amino acids. The V gene's germline CDR1 is SGDLS and CDR2 YYNGEE. The V end lost 0 bases, the J end lost 11 bases, and 15 bases lay between the germline ends.

Only a few counts were recorded for this clonotype. This chain uses TRBV11-3 with TRBJ2-1, with D possibly matching TRBD2 (5 bases). V was cut by 4 bases and J by 0 bases, with 13 bases left in between. The CDR3 is made up of 16 amino acids. Germline V lookup: CDR1 SGHNT, CDR2 YENEEA. The CDR3 DNA reads as TGTGCCAGCAGCTCTGAGGGTCAGAGCTCCTACAATGAGCAGTTCTTC. It translates to CASSSEGQSSYNEQFF.

The gene calls are TRBV24-1 and TRBJ2-1; no clear D gene. Germline V CDR1 and CDR2: KGHDR, SFDVKD. V shed 7 bases and J shed 1 base, with 7 bases lying between them. CDR3 length: 13 residues. The CDR3 nucleotides are TGTGCCACCAGCCTAGGATCCTACAATGAGCAGTTCTTC. Protein: CATSLGSYNEQFF.

CDR3 loop: CRGDSMNTEAFF. The CDR3 region has the DNA TGCAGAGGGGACAGTATGAACACTGAAGCTTTCTTT. The genes are TRBV20-1 and TRBJ1-1, with 7 bases matching TRBD1. The CDR3 covers 12 residues. Germline V gene lookup returns CDR1 DFQATT and CDR2 SNEGSKA (reference sequence).

This clonotype came up a few times. The rearrangement joins TRBV7-9 to TRBJ2-5; TRBD1 might be the D (6 bases). V was trimmed by 1 base and J by 1 base, leaving 13 bases between them. The CDR3 contains 16 residues. The germline CDR1 and CDR2 sequences are SEHNR and FQNEAQ (reference sequence). This CDR3 reads CASSLGLGQTQETQYF. DNA for the CDR3: TGTGCCAGCAGCTTAGGCCTAGGACAGACCCAAGAGACCCAGTACTTC.

This clonotype turned up a few times. The chain uses TRBV7-2 and TRBJ2-7; D gene ambiguous. Looked up from germline, CDR1 is SGHTA and CDR2 is FQGNSA. This CDR3 has 14 amino acids. Trimming removed 1 base at V and 0 bases at J, with 7 bases between. The CDR3 coding sequence is TGTGCCAGCAGCTTAGATCGCTACTCCTACGAGCAGTACTTC. Translation gives CASSLDRYSYEQYF. Full variable domain (missing parts from reference TRBV7-2 and TRBJ2-7): GAGVSQSPSNKVTEKGKDVELRCDPISGHTALYWYRQSLGQGLEFLIYFQGNSAPDKSGLPSDRFSAERTGGSVSTLTIQRTQQEDSAVYLCASSLDRYSYEQYFGPGTRLTVT.

A few counts support this clonotype. The chain is built from TRBV12-3 or TRBV12-4 and TRBJ1-2; 7 bases are a match to TRBD1. The CDR3 length is 20 residues. Trimming removed 8 bases from V and 6 bases from J; junction bases left unmatched: 30. Here the CDR3 reads CASLKLQGDRATWGGNGYTF. The CDR3 DNA follows: TGTGCCAGCCTCAAGCTCCAAGGAGACAGGGCGACTTGGGGTGGTAATGGCTACACCTTC.

This clonotype has just a few counts. The rearrangement joins TRBV12-3 or TRBV12-4 to TRBJ2-7; 11 bases line up with TRBD2. V shed 3 bases and J 6 bases; nucleotides not matched to a gene: 4. This CDR3 comprises 14 residues. CDR3 region: CASSFSSGGFEQYF. The DNA of the CDR3 is TGTGCCAGCAGTTTCTCTAGCGGGGGGTTCGAGCAGTACTTC.

This sequence joins TRBV5-1 and TRBJ1-2; TRBD1 aligns across 9 bases. The trim removed 4 bases at V and 3 bases at J, leaving 7 bases unmatched. The CDR3 totals 15 residues. Germline V gives CDR1 SGHRS, CDR2 YFSETQ. This chain's CDR3 is CASSERTGGYYGYTF. The DNA of the CDR3 is TGCGCCAGCAGCGAACGAACAGGGGGCTACTATGGCTACACCTTC.

The chain has TRBV12-3 or TRBV12-4 and TRBJ1-2, with D possibly TRBD1 on 5 matching bases. Between the trimmed V and J ends, which lost 1 base and 3 bases, there was a span of 12 bases. The CDR3 covers 15 residues. CDR3 sequence: CASSLDGDLHYGYTF. Written as DNA, the CDR3 is TGTGCCAGCAGTTTAGACGGGGACCTACACTATGGCTACACCTTC.

The rearrangement joins TRBV5-5 to TRBJ2-1; the match to TRBD1 covers 10 bases. CDR1 is SGHKS and CDR2 is YYEKEE in the germline V gene (reference sequence). V lost 4 bases to trimming and J lost 7 bases; unmatched junction nucleotides: 14. The CDR3 totals 17 residues. The CDR3 sequence: CASSQHPGQGLGNEQFF. The CDR3 coding sequence is TGTGCCAGCAGCCAACACCCGGGACAGGGGTTGGGGAATGAGCAGTTCTTC.

The genes are TRBV5-6 and TRBJ1-5; tentative D call: TRBD1 (5 bases). The V end lost 2 bases, the J end lost 3 bases, and 12 bases lay between the germline ends. Germline lookup yields CDR1 SGHDT and CDR2 YYEEEE. This CDR3 has 15 residues. This chain's CDR3 is CASSLRQGANQPQHF. The CDR3 nucleotides read TGTGCCAGCAGCTTACGGCAGGGTGCCAATCAGCCCCAGCATTTT.

The chain couples TRBV21-1 to TRBJ1-1. TRBV21-1 is flagged as a pseudogene. The length of the CDR3 is 13 residues. The CDR3 DNA sequence: TGTGCCAGCAGCAGAATAGAGAACACTGAAGCTTTCTTT. Protein sequence: CASSRIENTEAFF.

This chain joins TRBV18 and TRBJ2-3; no reliable D call. Germline V CDR1 and CDR2: KGHSH, LQKENI. The CDR3 is 14 residues long. Trimming shortened V by 2 bases and J by 5 bases, and 11 bases separated the two germline ends. The CDR3 sequence: CASSPFLDGDTQYF. DNA of the CDR3: TGTGCCAGCTCACCATTTCTGGACGGAGATACGCAGTATTTT.

V gene TRBV6-2 or TRBV6-3 combines with J gene TRBJ2-1; TRBD1 agrees at 9 bases. Germline loops: CDR1 MNHEY, CDR2 SVGEGT. Trimming took 5 bases from V and 5 from J; bases not matched to a gene: 10. This CDR3 comprises 16 residues. The CDR3 sequence is CASSETGGIYHNEQFF. DNA for the CDR3: TGTGCCAGCAGTGAAACAGGGGGCATTTACCACAATGAGCAGTTCTTC.

Written as DNA, the CDR3 is TGCGCCAGCAGCCCCACCACAGGACAGAAGGCGATGGAGACCCAGTACTTC. It encodes CASSPTTGQKAMETQYF. V is TRBV5-1 and J is TRBJ2-5, with a tentative D call TRBD1 (6 bases). Trimming cost V 4 bases and J 5 bases, with 24 bases left between them. Germline CDR1 is SGHRS and CDR2 is YFSETQ. The length of the CDR3 is 17 residues.

This clonotype showed up just a few times. The chain carries TRBV3-1 and TRBJ1-2; 7 bases are a match to TRBD1. Germline loops: CDR1 LGHDT, CDR2 YNNKEL (reference sequence). This CDR3 is 15 amino acids long. With V trimmed by 1 base and J by 4 bases, 6 bases remained unmatched. CDR3 loop: CASSQASRGSYGYTF. The CDR3 DNA reads TGTGCCAGCAGCCAAGCGTCCAGGGGGAGCTATGGCTACACCTTC.

V usage is TRBV10-3 and J usage is TRBJ2-7; 9 nucleotides match TRBD1. The V and J ends lost 5 bases and 2 bases, in that order; junction bases with no gene match: 4. Germline V CDR1 and CDR2: ENHRY, SYGVKD. This CDR3 has 14 residues. For the CDR3, the DNA is TGTGCCATCAGTCGGGGACAGGGCACCTACGAGCAGTACTTC. Residues: CAISRGQGTYEQYF.

The chain joins TRBV7-9 to TRBJ2-4, with D possibly called TRBD1 or TRBD2 (5 bases each). V shed 1 base and J shed 9 bases, with 22 bases lying between them. CDR3 size: 17 residues. In germline, CDR1 is SEHNR, CDR2 FQNEAQ (reference sequence). Here the CDR3 reads CASSLVGRNLMRGIQYF. CDR3 DNA sequence: TGTGCCAGCAGCTTAGTGGGACGGAACTTAATGAGGGGCATTCAGTACTTC. Full variable domain (missing parts from reference TRBV7-9 and TRBJ2-4): DTGVSQNPRHKITKRGQNVTFRCDPISEHNRLYWYRQTLGQGPEFLTYFQNEAQLEKSRLLSDRFSAERPKGSFSTLEIQRTEQGDSAMYLCASSLVGRNLMRGIQYFGAGTRLSVL.

The chain links TRBV7-9 to TRBJ2-7; 7 bases agree with TRBD1. Trimming took 5 bases from V and 2 from J; bases not matched to a gene: 9. Germline lookup yields CDR1 SEHNR and CDR2 FQNEAQ (reference sequence). CDR3 length: 15 amino acids. DNA of the CDR3: TGTGCCAGCAGCCCTTCAGGGACAGCCCCCTACGAGCAGTACTTC. Its protein product is CASSPSGTAPYEQYF.

This clonotype showed up just a few times. V usage is TRBV7-9 and J usage is TRBJ1-3; D unclear. CDR1 and CDR2 (germline): SEHNR, FQNEAQ (reference sequence). This CDR3 spans 15 amino acids. V shed 1 base and J shed 0 bases, with 7 bases lying between them. Written as DNA, the CDR3 is TGTGCCAGCAGCTTAGATCCAGGCTCTGGAAACACCATATATTTT. Protein product: CASSLDPGSGNTIYF.

This clonotype has ten or more counts. V gene TRBV19 combines with J gene TRBJ1-1; D is perhaps TRBD1 (5 bases). This CDR3 region has 13 residues. The germline V gene encodes CDR1 LNHDA and CDR2 SQIVND (reference sequence). With 6 bases removed from V and 4 bases from J, the gap between germline ends came to 12 bases. The CDR3 coding sequence is TGTGCCAGTAGCCCGGGGCGGGTCACTGAAGCTTTCTTT. Encoded protein: CASSPGRVTEAFF.

This chain joins TRBV11-2 and TRBJ1-4; tentative D call: TRBD1 (5 bases). The V end lost 5 bases, the J end lost 0 bases, and 10 bases lay between the germline ends. The CDR3 runs 15 residues. Germline-derived CDR1 and CDR2 are SGHAT and FQNNGV. The CDR3 region has the DNA TGTGCCAGCAGCCCTACAGGTTCAACTAATGAAAAACTGTTTTTT. This codes for CASSPTGSTNEKLFF.

The V gene is TRBV4-1, the J gene TRBJ2-2; tentatively, D is TRBD1 (6 bases). V lost 3 bases, J lost 6 bases, and 8 bases lay in between. This CDR3 comprises 13 residues. The germline gives CDR1 MGHRA, CDR2 YSYEKL. The CDR3 region has the DNA TGCGCCAGCAGCCAGGGGGCACCCGGGGAGCTGTTTTTT. Translating gives CASSQGAPGELFF.

A few counts support this clonotype. V is TRBV2 and J is TRBJ2-5, with D tentatively TRBD1 (7 bases). CDR3 length: 12 amino acids. Per germline, CDR1 SNHLY and CDR2 FYNNEI. The V end was cut by 7 bases, the J end by 5 bases, with 11 bases between. CDR3 DNA sequence: TGTGCCAGCACCGGAGGGGGCGAGACCCAGTACTTC. The encoded protein is CASTGGGETQYF.

The V and J genes are TRBV4-1 and TRBJ2-1, with D hard to call. V gave up 1 base and J gave up 3 bases, with 7 bases separating them. Germline V gene sequence: CDR1 MGHRA, CDR2 YSYEKL. This CDR3 region has 14 residues. The CDR3 sequence: CASSQGGGYNEQFF. As DNA, the CDR3 is TGCGCCAGCAGCCAAGGAGGTGGCTACAATGAGCAGTTCTTC.

Ten or more counts support this clonotype. The J gene is TRBJ2-7, the V gene TRBV20-1, with 7 bases aligning to TRBD2. V trimming: 1 base; J trimming: 7 bases; junction bases outside the gene matches: 10. Per germline, CDR1 DFQATT and CDR2 SNEGSKA (reference sequence). This CDR3 region has 14 residues. The CDR3: CSARVLADQMEQYF. In DNA form, the CDR3 reads TGCAGTGCTAGAGTTCTAGCGGACCAGATGGAGCAGTACTTC.

As to this clonotype: Given a much more abundant clone one base away, this may be a read error. The chain joins TRBV21-1 to TRBJ2-3. TRBV21-1 is described as a pseudogene. The CDR3 spans 10 residues. The CDR3 sequence is CATSTDTQYF. The CDR3 bases are TGTGCCACCAGCACAGATACGCAGTATTTT.